One sample yielded the 2 T cell receptor beta chains listed below, sequenced in a study of metastatic and nonmetastatic thyroid tumors. Using MiXCR, TCRdb re-called clones from the PCR reads. The table shows 53,000 or so clones, with roughly 20% occurring only once. Every patient underwent thyroid surgery untreated. Sequencing was done on a sample of blood. Every receptor here comes from a female donor with papillary thyroid cancer or a benign thyroid nodule (not recorded which). Some clones in this sample may be carry-over from other donors' samples.

V gene TRBV14 combines with J gene TRBJ1-2, with TRBD1 matching 9 bases. Per germline, CDR1 SGHDN and CDR2 FVKESK. Trimming at V came to 2 bases and at J to 2 bases, leaving 3 bases not matched to a gene. This CDR3 has 15 residues. The CDR3 loop reads CASSQSGTGNYGYTF. The CDR3 nucleotides are TGTGCCAGCAGCCAATCCGGGACAGGGAACTATGGCTACACCTTC.

As for this clone: Relative to the germline gene, one junction end is altered; a read error may explain this. J is TRBJ1-1 and V is TRBV11-2, with a possible D match to TRBD1 (5 bases). This CDR3 has 16 residues. Germline V gives CDR1 SGHAT, CDR2 FQNNGV. CDR3 in amino acids: CASSLDSGENDTEAVF. The CDR3 DNA reads TGTGCCAGCAGCTTAGATTCGGGGGAAAATGACACTGAAGCTGTGTTT.